This T cell receptor (beta chain) derives from a study of T cells in Graves' hyperthyroidism and ophthalmopathy. In this sample, this clonotype turned up many times. There are 13 residues in the CDR3. Germline CDR1 ENHRY, CDR2 SYGVKD. The J segment lost 5 bases and the V segment lost 10 bases, leaving 6 bases of the junction unmatched. There were TCR beta CDR3 regions amplified from RNA transcripts. Using the HTBI primer set, a first-round RT-PCR was run on the TCR CDR3. TCRdb reanalysed the multiplex PCR reads using MiXCR and keeps one entry per CDR3 protein. The sample gives around 570,000 distinct CDR3 sequences, 20% of which show up once; about half is in the top ten.

Sequenced material: blood. The sequence was collected from a man aged 35-49 years with Graves' ophthalmopathy. This chain links TRBV10-3 with TRBJ2-7, with TRBD1 matching over 12 bases. The CDR3 sequence: CASQGQGANEQYF. The CDR3 DNA reads TGTGCCAGCCAGGGACAGGGGGCTAACGAGCAGTACTTC.